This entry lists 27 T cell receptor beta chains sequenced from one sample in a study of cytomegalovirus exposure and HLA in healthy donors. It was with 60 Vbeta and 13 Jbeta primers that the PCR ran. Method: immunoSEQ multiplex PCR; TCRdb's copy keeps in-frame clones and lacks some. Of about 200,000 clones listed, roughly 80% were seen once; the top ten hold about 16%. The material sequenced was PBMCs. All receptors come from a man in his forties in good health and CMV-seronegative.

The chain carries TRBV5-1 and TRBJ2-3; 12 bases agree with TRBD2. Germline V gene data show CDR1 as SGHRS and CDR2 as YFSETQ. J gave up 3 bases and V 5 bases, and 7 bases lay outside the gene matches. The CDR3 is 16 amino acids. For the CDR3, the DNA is TGCGCCAGCAGTCTACCCGGGACTAGCGGGACAGATACGCAGTATTTT. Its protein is CASSLPGTSGTDTQYF.

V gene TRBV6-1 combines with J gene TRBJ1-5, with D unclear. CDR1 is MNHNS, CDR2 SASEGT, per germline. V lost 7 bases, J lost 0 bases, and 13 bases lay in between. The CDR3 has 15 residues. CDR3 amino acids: CASNLRDLSNQPQHF. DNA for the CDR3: TGTGCCAGCAACCTCCGGGATCTTAGCAATCAGCCCCAGCATTTT.

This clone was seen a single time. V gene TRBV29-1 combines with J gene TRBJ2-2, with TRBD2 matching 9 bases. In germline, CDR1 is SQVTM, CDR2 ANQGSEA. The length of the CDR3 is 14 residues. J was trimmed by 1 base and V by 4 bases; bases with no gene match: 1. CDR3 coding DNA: TGCAGCGTTGGACTAGCGGAGAACACCGGGGAGCTGTTTTTT. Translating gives CSVGLAENTGELFF.

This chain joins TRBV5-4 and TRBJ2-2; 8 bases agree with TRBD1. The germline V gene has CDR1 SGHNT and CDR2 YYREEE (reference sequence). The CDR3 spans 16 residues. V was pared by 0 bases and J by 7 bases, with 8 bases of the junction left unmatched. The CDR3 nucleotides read TGTGCCAGCAGCTTGGTGGGGCAGGGGGCCGTCGGGGAGCTGTTTTTT. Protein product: CASSLVGQGAVGELFF.

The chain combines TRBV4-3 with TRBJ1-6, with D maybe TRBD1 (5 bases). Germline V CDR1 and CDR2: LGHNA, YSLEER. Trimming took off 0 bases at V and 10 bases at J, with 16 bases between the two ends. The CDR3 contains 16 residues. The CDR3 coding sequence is TGCGCCAGCAGCCAAGAAAATATCGGGGGTAGGTCACCCCTCCACTTT. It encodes CASSQENIGGRSPLHF.

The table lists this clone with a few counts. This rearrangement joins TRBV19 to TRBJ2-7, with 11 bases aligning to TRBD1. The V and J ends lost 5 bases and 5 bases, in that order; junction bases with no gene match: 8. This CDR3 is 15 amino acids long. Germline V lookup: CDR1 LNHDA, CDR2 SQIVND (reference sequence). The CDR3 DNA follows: TGTGCCAGTAGTCCCCGACGGACAGGGGGCAACGAGCAGTACTTC. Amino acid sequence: CASSPRRTGGNEQYF.

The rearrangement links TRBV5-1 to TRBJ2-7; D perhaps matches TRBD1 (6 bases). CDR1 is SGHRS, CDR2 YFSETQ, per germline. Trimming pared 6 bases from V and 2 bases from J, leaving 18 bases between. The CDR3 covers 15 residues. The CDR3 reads CASTYIQGGAYEQYF. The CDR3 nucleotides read TGCGCCAGCACCTACATCCAAGGGGGAGCCTACGAGCAGTACTTC.

The CDR3 nucleotides read TGTGCCAGCAGCCCCCGGGGGAGGGCTGAAGCTTTCTTT. Encoded protein: CASSPRGRAEAFF. The chain couples TRBV2 to TRBJ1-1; TRBD1 is a possible D gene (5 bases). Trimming took off 6 bases at V and 6 bases at J, with 14 bases between the two ends. CDR3 size: 13 residues. Germline V gene sequence: CDR1 SNHLY, CDR2 FYNNEI.

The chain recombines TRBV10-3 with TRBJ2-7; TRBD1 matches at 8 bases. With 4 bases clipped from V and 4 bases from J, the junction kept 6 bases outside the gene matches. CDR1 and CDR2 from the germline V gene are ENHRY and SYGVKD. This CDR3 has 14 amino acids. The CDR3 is CAISVPDRGYEQYF. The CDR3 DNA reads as TGTGCCATCAGTGTGCCCGACAGGGGATACGAGCAGTACTTC.

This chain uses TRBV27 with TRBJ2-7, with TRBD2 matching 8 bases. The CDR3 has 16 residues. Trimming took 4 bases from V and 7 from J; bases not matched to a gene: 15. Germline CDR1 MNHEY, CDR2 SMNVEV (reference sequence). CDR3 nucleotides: TGTGCCAGCAGTTACCACCCGGGACTAGAAACTGGTGAGCAGTACTTC. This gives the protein CASSYHPGLETGEQYF.

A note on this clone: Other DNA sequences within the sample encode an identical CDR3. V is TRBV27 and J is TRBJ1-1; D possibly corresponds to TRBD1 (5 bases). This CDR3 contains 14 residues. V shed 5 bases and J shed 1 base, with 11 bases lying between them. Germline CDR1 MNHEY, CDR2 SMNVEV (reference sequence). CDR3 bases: TGTGCCAGCAGTCTCTCGGGGGGGAACACTGAAGCTTTCTTT. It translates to CASSLSGGNTEAFF.

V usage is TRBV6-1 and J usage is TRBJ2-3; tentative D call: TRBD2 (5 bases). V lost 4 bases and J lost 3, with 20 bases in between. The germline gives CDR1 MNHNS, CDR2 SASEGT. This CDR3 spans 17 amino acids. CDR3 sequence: CASSVGEDGFLTDTQYF. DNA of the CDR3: TGTGCCAGCAGTGTGGGAGAAGATGGGTTTTTGACAGATACGCAGTATTTT.

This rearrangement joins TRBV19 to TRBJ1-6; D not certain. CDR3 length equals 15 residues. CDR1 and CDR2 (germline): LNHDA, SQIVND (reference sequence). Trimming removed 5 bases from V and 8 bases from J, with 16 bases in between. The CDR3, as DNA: TGTGCCAGTAGTTCCCCCGGAGGGCAATATTCACCCCTCCACTTT. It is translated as CASSSPGGQYSPLHF.

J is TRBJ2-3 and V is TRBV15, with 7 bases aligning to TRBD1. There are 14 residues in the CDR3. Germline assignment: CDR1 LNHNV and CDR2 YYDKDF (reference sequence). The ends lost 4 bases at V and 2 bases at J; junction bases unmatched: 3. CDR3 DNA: TGTGCCACCAGCACGGGACAGAACACAGATACGCAGTATTTT. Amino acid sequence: CATSTGQNTDTQYF.

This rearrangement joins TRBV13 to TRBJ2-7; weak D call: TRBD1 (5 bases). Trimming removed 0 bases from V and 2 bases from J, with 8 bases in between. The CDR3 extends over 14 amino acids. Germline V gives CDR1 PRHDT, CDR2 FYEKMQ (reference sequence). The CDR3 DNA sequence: TGTGCCAGCAGCTTAGGTCAGGGCACCTACGAGCAGTACTTC. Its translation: CASSLGQGTYEQYF.

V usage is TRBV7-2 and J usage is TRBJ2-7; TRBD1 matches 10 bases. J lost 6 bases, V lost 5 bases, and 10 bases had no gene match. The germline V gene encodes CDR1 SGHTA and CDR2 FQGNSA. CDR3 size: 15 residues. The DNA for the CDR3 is TGTGCCAGCAGCGCTCGGACAGGGGGTAGGCTCGAGCAGTACTTC. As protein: CASSARTGGRLEQYF. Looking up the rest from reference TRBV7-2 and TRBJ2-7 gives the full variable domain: GAGVSQSPSNKVTEKGKDVELRCDPISGHTALYWYRQSLGQGLEFLIYFQGNSAPDKSGLPSDRFSAERTGGSVSTLTIQRTQQEDSAVYLCASSARTGGRLEQYFGPGTRLTVT.

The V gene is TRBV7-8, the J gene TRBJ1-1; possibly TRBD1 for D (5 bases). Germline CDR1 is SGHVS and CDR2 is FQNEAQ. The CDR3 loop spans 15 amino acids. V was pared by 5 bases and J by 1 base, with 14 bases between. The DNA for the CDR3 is TGTGCCAGCAGCCCTAGGAGGGGCCAGAACACTGAAGCTTTCTTT. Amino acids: CASSPRRGQNTEAFF.

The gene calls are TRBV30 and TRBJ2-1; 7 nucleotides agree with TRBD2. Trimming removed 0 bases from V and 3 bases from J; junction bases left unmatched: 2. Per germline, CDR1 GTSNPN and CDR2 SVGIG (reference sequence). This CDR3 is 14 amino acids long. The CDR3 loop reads CAWSVGLDYNEQFF. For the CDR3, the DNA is TGTGCCTGGAGTGTTGGACTAGACTACAATGAGCAGTTCTTC. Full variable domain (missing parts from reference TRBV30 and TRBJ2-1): SQTIHQWPATLVQPVGSPLSLECTVEGTSNPNLYWYRQAAGRGLQLLFYSVGIGQISSEVPQNLSASRPQDRQFILSSKKLLLSDSGFYLCAWSVGLDYNEQFFGPGTRLTVL.

CDR3 sequence (DNA): TGTGCCAGCAGTTACTCCCGGACAGGGAGCACCGGGGAGCTGTTTTTT. Protein: CASSYSRTGSTGELFF. The chain joins TRBV6-5 to TRBJ2-2, with 8 bases identical to TRBD1. The germline gives CDR1 MNHEY, CDR2 SVGAGI. This CDR3 is built from 16 residues. J gave up 4 bases and V 0 bases, and 4 bases lay outside the gene matches.

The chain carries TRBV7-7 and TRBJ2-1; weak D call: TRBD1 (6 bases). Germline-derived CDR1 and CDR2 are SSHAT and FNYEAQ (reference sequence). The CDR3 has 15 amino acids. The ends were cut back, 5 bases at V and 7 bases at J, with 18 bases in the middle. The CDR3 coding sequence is TGTGCCAGCAGCACTTTCCCGGGACAAGGGAATGAGCAGTTCTTC. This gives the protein CASSTFPGQGNEQFF. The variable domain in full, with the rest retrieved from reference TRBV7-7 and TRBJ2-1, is GAGVSQSPRYKVTKRGQDVTLRCDPISSHATLYWYQQALGQGPEFLTYFNYEAQPDKSGLPSDRFSAERPEGSISTLTIQRTEQRDSAMYRCASSTFPGQGNEQFFGPGTRLTVL.

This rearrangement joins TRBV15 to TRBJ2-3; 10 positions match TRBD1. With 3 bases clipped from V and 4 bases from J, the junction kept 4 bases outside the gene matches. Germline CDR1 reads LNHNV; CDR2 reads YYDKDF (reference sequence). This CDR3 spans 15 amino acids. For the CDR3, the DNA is TGTGCCACCAGCAGGAGCGGGACAGGGGCAGATACGCAGTATTTT. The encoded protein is CATSRSGTGADTQYF.

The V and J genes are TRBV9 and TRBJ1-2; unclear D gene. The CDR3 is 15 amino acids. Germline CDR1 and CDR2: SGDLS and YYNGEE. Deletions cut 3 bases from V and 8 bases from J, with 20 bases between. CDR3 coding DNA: TGTGCCAGCAGCGCTTACCTAGACGGAAGGGAGGGCTACACCTTC. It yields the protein CASSAYLDGREGYTF.

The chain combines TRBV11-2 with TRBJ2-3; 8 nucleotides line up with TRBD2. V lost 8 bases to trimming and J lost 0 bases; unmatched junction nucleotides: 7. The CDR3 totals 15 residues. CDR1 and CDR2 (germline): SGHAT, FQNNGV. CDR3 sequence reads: CASGLAGSSTDTQYF. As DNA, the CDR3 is TGTGCCAGCGGTCTAGCGGGCTCTAGCACAGATACGCAGTATTTT.

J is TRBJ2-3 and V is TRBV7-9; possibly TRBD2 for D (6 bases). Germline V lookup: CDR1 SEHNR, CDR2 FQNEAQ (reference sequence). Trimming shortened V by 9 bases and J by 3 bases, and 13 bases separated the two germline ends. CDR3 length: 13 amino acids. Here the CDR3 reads CASGAGNTDTQYF. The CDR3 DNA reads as TGTGCCAGTGGGGCGGGGAATACAGATACGCAGTATTTT.

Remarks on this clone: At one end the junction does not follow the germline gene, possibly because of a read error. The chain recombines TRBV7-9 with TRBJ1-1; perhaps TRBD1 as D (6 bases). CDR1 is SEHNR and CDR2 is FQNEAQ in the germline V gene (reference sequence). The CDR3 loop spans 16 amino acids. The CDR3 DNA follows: TGTTCCAGCGAAAGCCAGGGACACCCCCAGGGCACTGAAGCTTTCTTT. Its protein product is CSSESQGHPQGTEAFF.

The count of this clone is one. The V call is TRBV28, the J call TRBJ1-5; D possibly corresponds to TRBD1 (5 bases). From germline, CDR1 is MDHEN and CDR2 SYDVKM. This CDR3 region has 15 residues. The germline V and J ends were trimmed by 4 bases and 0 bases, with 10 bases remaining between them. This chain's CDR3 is CASSSSQGSNQPQHF. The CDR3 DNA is TGTGCCAGCAGTTCCTCTCAGGGTAGCAATCAGCCCCAGCATTTT. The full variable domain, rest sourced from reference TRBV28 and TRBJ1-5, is DVKVTQSSRYLVKRTGEKVFLECVQDMDHENMFWYRQDPGLGLRLIYFSYDVKMKEKGDIPEGYSVSREKKERFSLILESASTNQTSMYLCASSSSQGSNQPQHFGDGTRLSIL.

The CDR3 region has the DNA TGTGCCAGCAGCCCCTGGGGGACAGGGAAAAGACAGTTCTTC. This codes for CASSPWGTGKRQFF. The gene calls are TRBV6-5 and TRBJ2-1; 9 bases line up with TRBD1. This CDR3 is built from 14 residues. V lost 6 bases, J lost 13 bases, and 13 bases stayed unmatched. Germline lookup yields CDR1 MNHEY and CDR2 SVGAGI.